These 3 T cell receptor beta chains originate from one sample sequenced in a study of cytomegalovirus exposure and HLA in healthy donors (dated 2017 in TCRdb). Libraries came from the immunoSEQ multiplex PCR assay. The source is immuneACCESS, and TCRdb retained only in-frame sequences with V and J called. Part of the clones is not carried over; for the studies checked, unresolved V genes explain less than half of this, and the remainder is unexplained. The sample table lists 220,000 or so clones, over 80% of them with a count of one. The top ten clones comprise 11% to 15% of the sample. The sequenced sample was PBMCs. These receptors were collected from a woman aged 30 to 39 in good health and CMV-seropositive.

The J gene is TRBJ2-5, the V gene TRBV2; D is unresolved. Germline V gives CDR1 SNHLY, CDR2 FYNNEI. Deletions cut 2 bases from V and 8 bases from J, with 0 bases between. The CDR3 loop spans 9 amino acids. CDR3: CASSETQYF. CDR3 sequence (DNA): TGTGCCAGCAGTGAAACCCAGTACTTC.

The chain links TRBV7-2 to TRBJ2-7; D is ambiguous. The CDR3 is made up of 13 amino acids. Germline V CDR1 and CDR2: SGHTA, FQGNSA. Trimming pared 2 bases from V and 0 bases from J, leaving 5 bases between. CDR3 coding DNA: TGTGCCAGCAGCTTATGGGACTCCTACGAGCAGTACTTC. The encoded protein is CASSLWDSYEQYF.

The chain uses TRBV2 and TRBJ1-5; TRBD1 aligns across 9 bases. CDR3 length equals 14 residues. With 6 bases clipped from V and 6 bases from J, the junction kept 6 bases outside the gene matches. The germline CDR1 and CDR2 sequences are SNHLY and FYNNEI. The DNA of the CDR3 is TGTGCCAGCAGCCCCGGGACAGGGATTCAGCCCCAGCATTTT. Its translation: CASSPGTGIQPQHF.